These 20 T cell receptor beta chains originate from one sample sequenced in a study of T cells in women clearing cervical HPV infection. Profiling relied on immunoSEQ multiplex PCR, and the TCRdb table lists in-frame clones only, not all of them. Across some 37,000 clones, the top ten clones capture roughly 1.5% of the sample. Input material: blood buffy coat. Receptors were obtained from a woman aged 18 to 75 with a cervical HPV16 infection that either progressed to CIN3+ or cleared (not recorded which).

Points on this clone: At one boundary the junction diverges from the germline segment, which might be a read error. The CDR3 is cut off 3 residues early in the read; its end comes from the germline J gene. The rearrangement links TRBV4-2 to TRBJ1-1; no firm D call. Germline V lookup: CDR1 LGHNA, CDR2 YNFKEQ. This CDR3 is 15 amino acids long. The CDR3 sequence is CASSQHQRGNTEAFF. The part of the CDR3 DNA that was read is TGCGCCAGCAGCCAACACCAACGGGGTAACACTGAA.

Regarding this clone: The read halts 3 residues ahead of the CDR3 end, with the missing end drawn from the germline J gene. V is TRBV19 and J is TRBJ1-4, with D unresolved. The CDR3 runs 15 residues. Germline V gene lookup returns CDR1 LNHDA and CDR2 SQIVND (reference sequence). CDR3 residues: CASSTQPFAASPLFF. The CDR3 DNA, read in part, is TGTGCCAGTAGTACACAACCCTTCGCTGCTTCACCA.

A note on this clone: The CDR3 end falls 3 residues outside the read, so it is completed with the germline J gene. The chain links TRBV7-8 to TRBJ1-1; TRBD1 is a possible D gene (5 bases). The CDR3 is 16 amino acids. In germline, CDR1 is SGHVS, CDR2 FQNEAQ. CDR3 in amino acids: CASSPLAGVNQETAFF. CDR3 DNA (partial): TGTGCCAGCAGCCCATTAGCGGGGGTTAACCAAGAGACA.

A remark on this clone: At one end the junction does not follow the germline gene, possibly because of a read error. The missing CDR3 end, 3 residues past where the read stops, is filled in from the germline J gene. This sequence joins TRBV4-2 and TRBJ1-5; D might be TRBD1 (5 bases). Germline V gene data show CDR1 as LGHNA and CDR2 as YNFKEQ. The CDR3 consists of 15 residues. CDR3 DNA (partial): TGCGCCAGCAGCCAAGATTTCAAGGGGAATCAGCCC. Its translation: CASSQDFKGNQP. The full-length CDR3 reads as CASSQDFKGNQPQHF.

With regard to this clone: The read gets to within 3 residues of the CDR3 end, and the germline J gene fills in the rest. The chain recombines TRBV7-9 with TRBJ2-3, with 12 positions matching TRBD2. This CDR3 is 15 amino acids long. From germline, CDR1 is SEHNR and CDR2 FQNEAQ (reference sequence). The part of the CDR3 DNA that was read is TGTGCCAGCGGCACCAGACTAGCGGGGGTGATGACG. It translates to CASGTRLAGVMT. The whole CDR3 protein is CASGTRLAGVMTQYF. The complete variable domain, with remaining parts taken from reference TRBV7-9 and TRBJ2-3, reads DTGVSQNPRHKITKRGQNVTFRCDPISEHNRLYWYRQTLGQGPEFLTYFQNEAQLEKSRLLSDRFSAERPKGSFSTLEIQRTEQGDSAMYLCASGTRLAGVMTQYFGPGTRLTVL.

Points on this clone: The missing CDR3 end, 3 residues past where the read stops, is filled in from the germline J gene. The sample contains more than one DNA sequence encoding this CDR3. The gene calls are TRBV18 and TRBJ1-3, with TRBD1 as a possible D gene (5 bases). V lost 1 base, J lost 4 bases, and 8 bases lay in between. The germline gives CDR1 KGHSH, CDR2 LQKENI. The CDR3 runs 14 residues. The CDR3 is CASSPQGLGNTIYF. The CDR3 bases that were read are TGTGCCAGCTCACCACAGGGGCTCGGAAACACC.

Remarks on this clone: The sequence runs out 3 residues before the end of the CDR3; the remainder is reconstructed from the germline J gene. This chain links TRBV7-6 with TRBJ1-2; 7 nucleotides line up with TRBD1. Germline loops: CDR1 SGHVS, CDR2 FNYEAQ. This CDR3 spans 15 amino acids. CDR3 sequence reads: CASRRTEGAYNDYTF. The sequenced part of the CDR3 DNA is TGTGCCAGCAGACGGACAGAGGGGGCCTACAATGAC.

Remarks on this clone: The sequenced fragment ends 3 residues before the CDR3 boundary, so the rest is inferred from the germline J gene. The chain carries TRBV11-2 and TRBJ2-7; D perhaps matches TRBD1 (7 bases). Germline CDR1 is SGHAT and CDR2 is FQNNGV. Trimming stripped 1 base from V and 4 bases from J, with 14 bases between. This CDR3 comprises 15 residues. CDR3 loop: CASSLGGPGGYEQYF. The covered CDR3 bases are TGTGCCAGCAGCTTAGGAGGTCCAGGGGGGTACGAG.

Remarks on this clone: The read is 3 residues too short to cover the CDR3 end, so that end is filled in from the germline J gene. The J gene is TRBJ1-1, the V gene TRBV5-6, with D hard to call. Germline V gives CDR1 SGHDT, CDR2 YYEEEE. The CDR3 contains 13 residues. The V gene lost 2 bases and the J gene lost 1 base, with 6 bases spanning the gap. CDR3 region: CASSLSPNTEAFF. CDR3 DNA (partial): TGTGCCAGCAGCTTAAGCCCGAACACTGAA.

As concerns this clone: One end of the junction does not line up with germline, which may come from a read error. The sequence runs out 3 residues before the end of the CDR3; the remainder is reconstructed from the germline J gene. The chain joins TRBV4-2 to TRBJ1-6; possible D gene TRBD1, 5 bases. The CDR3 length is 15 residues. CDR1 is LGHNA, CDR2 YNFKEQ, per germline. This CDR3 is CASRRERGDYSPLHF. CDR3 DNA, as far as it was read: TGCGCCAGCAGGCGAGAGCGGGGGGACTATTCACCC.

In regard to this clone: The read ends 3 residues before the CDR3 terminus; that terminus is restored from the germline J gene. The chain joins TRBV19 to TRBJ1-1; 8 positions agree with TRBD1. This CDR3 comprises 14 residues. From germline, CDR1 is LNHDA and CDR2 SQIVND (reference sequence). V shed 5 bases and J 4 bases; nucleotides not matched to a gene: 6. CDR3 DNA (partial): TGTGCCAGTAGTCTGCCTCAGGGGGCCACTGAA. It codes for CASSLPQGATE. The whole CDR3 is CASSLPQGATEAFF.

A remark on this clone: Read sequence stops 3 residues before the CDR3 end, and the germline J gene provides the missing end. The rearrangement uses TRBV18 and TRBJ2-2; 7 nucleotides match TRBD1. J was trimmed by 3 bases and V by 0 bases; bases with no gene match: 4. The CDR3 runs to 16 residues. Germline values: CDR1 KGHSH, CDR2 LQKENI. The DNA read from the CDR3 is TGTGCCAGCTCACCACCTACAGGGGTAGACACCGGGGAG. Translation gives CASSPPTGVDTGE. In full, the CDR3 is CASSPPTGVDTGELFF. Combining the CDR3 with reference TRBV18 and TRBJ2-2 gives the whole variable domain NAGVMQNPRHLVRRRGQEARLRCSPMKGHSHVYWYRQLPEEGLKFMVYLQKENIIDESGMPKERFSAEFPKEGPSILRIQQVVRGDSAAYFCASSPPTGVDTGELFFGEGSRLTVL.

A note on this clone: The sequenced fragment ends 3 residues before the CDR3 boundary, so the rest is inferred from the germline J gene. This chain connects TRBV7-3 to TRBJ2-7, with 8 bases matching TRBD1. The CDR3 covers 13 residues. CDR1 SGHTA and CDR2 FQGTGA come from the germline V gene. V was clipped by 5 bases and J by 3 bases; unmatched bases: 3. The DNA read from the CDR3 is TGTGCCAGCAGCCTCACAGGGGGCTACGAG. This codes for CASSLTGGYE. The CDR3 reads in full as CASSLTGGYEQYF.

A note on this clone: With the read ending 3 residues before the CDR3 end, the germline J gene is used to fill in that end. V is TRBV7-9 and J is TRBJ2-7; a weak D match, TRBD2 (6 bases). The CDR3 length is 13 residues. V was pared by 4 bases and J by 5 bases, with 12 bases between. Germline V lookup: CDR1 SEHNR, CDR2 FQNEAQ (reference sequence). CDR3 residues: CASSSPRGDEQYF. Incomplete CDR3 DNA: TGTGCCAGCAGCTCCCCGCGGGGCGACGAG.

Concerning this clone itself: The CDR3 end lies 3 residues beyond the end of the read and is filled in from the germline J gene. V gene TRBV19 combines with J gene TRBJ2-3; 7 bases agree with TRBD1. CDR1 is LNHDA, CDR2 SQIVND, per germline (reference sequence). The CDR3 consists of 14 residues. The CDR3 loop is CASSKGQPNQPQYF. CDR3 DNA (partial): TGTGCCAGTAGCAAGGGACAGCCCAATCAGCCG.

Regarding this clone: The read halts 3 residues ahead of the CDR3 end, with the missing end drawn from the germline J gene. The chain recombines TRBV6-1 with TRBJ1-1; D is possibly TRBD1 (5 bases). The CDR3 sequence is 15 residues long. Germline CDR1 reads MNHNS; CDR2 reads SASEGT. Trimming took off 4 bases at V and 0 bases at J, with 12 bases between the two ends. CDR3 DNA, as far as it was read: TGTGCCAGCAGTGGTGTAGGGGTTATGAACACTGAA. Translation gives CASSGVGVMNTE. The entire CDR3 reads CASSGVGVMNTEAFF.

The DNA read from the CDR3 is TGTGCCAGCAGTTACTCTGGGCTAGCCGCTGGGGAG. It yields the protein CASSYSGLAAGE. The entire CDR3 reads CASSYSGLAAGELFF. The chain recombines TRBV6-2 or TRBV6-3 with TRBJ2-2; a possible D gene is TRBD2 (5 bases). The CDR3 end is not reached by the read, which stops 3 residues before it; the germline J gene fills it in. Trimming pared 0 bases from V and 8 bases from J, leaving 13 bases between. CDR3 length: 15 residues. Germline lookup yields CDR1 MNHEY and CDR2 SVGEGT.

Regarding this clone: From the germline J gene comes the end of the CDR3, since the read stops 3 residues before it. The chain has TRBV7-9 and TRBJ2-7; the match to TRBD2 covers 9 bases. Germline CDR1 reads SEHNR; CDR2 reads FQNEAQ (reference sequence). After removal of 5 bases from V and 0 bases from J, the junction contained 5 bases not matched to a gene. The CDR3 extends over 15 amino acids. This CDR3 reads CASSALTSGSYEQYF. The sequenced part of the CDR3 DNA is TGTGCCAGCAGCGCCCTGACTAGCGGCTCCTACGAG. Complete variable domain (other parts from reference TRBV7-9 and TRBJ2-7): DTGVSQNPRHKITKRGQNVTFRCDPISEHNRLYWYRQTLGQGPEFLTYFQNEAQLEKSRLLSDRFSAERPKGSFSTLEIQRTEQGDSAMYLCASSALTSGSYEQYFGPGTRLTVT.

A remark on this clone: The DNA ends 3 residues before the CDR3 does, and the rest of the CDR3 is filled in from the germline J gene. The J gene is TRBJ1-4, the V gene TRBV19; tentative D call: TRBD1 (6 bases). CDR3 length equals 15 residues. V lost 8 bases to trimming and J lost 6 bases, with 19 bases between them. Germline V lookup: CDR1 LNHDA, CDR2 SQIVND (reference sequence). The CDR3 DNA, read in part, is TGTGCCAGTCAAACCCCAGGGGATCGTCATGAAAAA. It yields the protein CASQTPGDRHEK. The entire CDR3 protein is CASQTPGDRHEKLFF. Filled out from reference TRBV19 and TRBJ1-4, the complete variable domain reads DGGITQSPKYLFRKEGQNVTLSCEQNLNHDAMYWYRQDPGQGLRLIYYSQIVNDFQKGDIAEGYSVSREKKESFPLTVTSAQKNPTAFYLCASQTPGDRHEKLFFGSGTQLSVL.

With regard to this clone: The read terminates 3 residues before the CDR3 end, so the remaining end is supplied by the germline J gene. This sequence joins TRBV2 and TRBJ1-2; no reliable D call. CDR1 and CDR2 (germline): SNHLY, FYNNEI. This CDR3 is built from 15 residues. The CDR3 bases that were read are TGTGCCAGCAGTCGACTAGCGGGAGTCTCCCACGAC. Its translation is CASSRLAGVSHD. The entire CDR3 sequence reads CASSRLAGVSHDYTF. The full variable domain, with the rest looked up from reference TRBV2 and TRBJ1-2, is EPEVTQTPSHQVTQMGQEVILRCVPISNHLYFYWYRQILGQKVEFLVSFYNNEISEKSEIFDDQFSVERPDGSNFTLKIRSTKLEDSAMYFCASSRLAGVSHDYTFGSGTRLTVV.